The entry below gives a single TCR beta chain sequence along with its context. As handled by the study authors: Amplification of reference gene primers was used by the study to estimate nucleated cell counts. The protocol was immunoSEQ multiplex PCR, while the TCRdb copy is restricted to in-frame clones and leaves out a portion. The V and J calls and clone size come from that table; D and trimming were worked out from the DNA. The sample includes roughly 230,000 clones, roughly 89% of them seen just once. This sample was included in a study of blood T cell repertoires in COVID-19. Study-level background: Donors in the United States, Italy and Spain gave samples during acute or convalescent COVID-19. From T cells, B-cell-depleted T cells, or PBMCs came the material, which was cDNA or gDNA.

The germline gives CDR1 MNHEY, CDR2 SVGAGI. The CDR3 length is 14 residues. J was trimmed by 8 bases and V by 6 bases; bases with no gene match: 8. The sequence came from a woman in her forties who had recovered from COVID-19. The rearrangement uses TRBV6-5 and TRBJ1-4; TRBD1 matches at 8 bases. The sequenced material came from peripheral blood. The CDR3 protein is CASSPGQGGEKLFF. CDR3 nucleotides: TGTGCCAGCAGCCCCGGACAGGGAGGAGAAAAACTGTTTTTT.